In this sample, the clone carrying this T cell receptor (beta chain) turned up a few times. TCRdb re-derived calls from the 5' RACE reads in MiXCR, one entry per CDR3 protein. This table holds some 100,000 distinct CDR3 sequences, around 12% found once. This sample was taken from a study of spatial heterogeneity in lung cancer. Whole-study context: Across the raw uncorrected reads, a unique TCR and UMI combination was observed, on average, more than ten times.

The time point is: sample taken at primary tumor resection. Trimming took 6 bases from V and 0 from J; bases not matched to a gene: 9. This CDR3 spans 15 amino acids. CDR1 and CDR2 (germline): DFQATT, SNEGSKA (reference sequence). The chain couples TRBV20-1 to TRBJ2-3, with 7 nucleotides matching TRBD2. The sequencing here drew on PBMCs, taken at surgery. This receptor was obtained from a male donor with early-stage non-small cell lung cancer. CDR3 bases: TGCAGTGCCGAGGACCTAGCGGAAAGCACAGATACGCAGTATTTT. This gives the protein CSAEDLAESTDTQYF.